This TCR beta chain came from a study of OX40 agonist ivuxolimab in advanced cancers. CDR1 and CDR2 from the germline V gene are GTSNPN and SVGIG (reference sequence). V was trimmed by 0 bases and J by 5 bases, leaving 6 bases between them. The CDR3 is made up of 12 amino acids. Here immunoSEQ multiplex PCR was the method, and the copy in TCRdb shows in-frame clones only, minus some. This sample has roughly 120,000 clones, with roughly nine tenths found just once. The chain recombines TRBV30 with TRBJ2-3; D is unclear. This sequence was found in an adult with an advanced solid tumor such as melanoma, head and neck, liver or kidney cancer. The sequenced sample was CD4+ or CD8+ T cells sorted from blood, obtained in a trial of the OX40 agonist ivuxolimab. In nucleotides, the CDR3 is TGTGCCTGGAGTGTAATGCAAGATACGCAGTATTTT. The encoded protein is CAWSVMQDTQYF.